This is a list of T cell receptor beta chains from one sample in a study of blood T cell repertoires in COVID-19. The data were produced by immunoSEQ multiplex PCR, yet TCRdb's version contains in-frame clones alone and is incomplete. The sample lists roughly 670,000 clones, approximately 90% occurring once. Sequencing was carried out using peripheral blood. Receptors were obtained from a woman aged 18-29 years with acute or convalescent COVID-19. CDR3s include the opening cysteine and the closing phenylalanine or tryptophan. D genes are given only for firm matches. Rows give clone size only sometimes, using once, few, many, or a class for an expanded clone.

>TRBV30|TRBJ1-2|TRBD1|-
TGTGCCTGGGATATCGCGGACAGGGGGAACTATGGCTACACCTTC
CAWDIADRGNYGYTF
>TRBV18|TRBJ1-2|-|-
TGTGCCAGCTCACCATTGGTGATCGGAAGCGGTGGCTACACCTTC
CASSPLVIGSGGYTF
>TRBV9|TRBJ2-7|-|-
TGTGCCAGCAGCACCTCCGGGAGCAACTACGAGCAGTACTTC
CASSTSGSNYEQYF
>TRBV4-3|TRBJ1-1|TRBD1|-
TGCGCCAGCAGCCTCGAGGACAGGCTTAGCACTGAAGCTTTCTTT
CASSLEDRLSTEAFF
>TRBV12-5|TRBJ2-3|TRBD2|-
TGTGCTAGTGGTTTGATCTTAGCGGGAAGCACAGATACGCAGTATTTT
CASGLILAGSTDTQYF
>TRBV7-2|TRBJ2-7|-|-
TGTGCCAGCAGCTTATTTGGACAGCCCTACGAGCAGTACTTC
CASSLFGQPYEQYF
>TRBV11-2|TRBJ1-3|-|-
TGTGCCAGCGGGCGGGGAGGCCACTCTGGAAACACCATATATTTT
CASGRGGHSGNTIYF
>TRBV19|TRBJ1-6|TRBD1|-
TGTGCCAGTAGTGCGACACGTCGGACAGGGGGCGGTTCACCCCTCCACTTT
CASSATRRTGGGSPLHF
>TRBV6-6|TRBJ2-5|-|-
TGTGCCAGCAGCCCAAAAGAGACCCAGTACTTC
CASSPKETQYF
>TRBV15|TRBJ2-7|-|-
TGTGCCACCAGCAGGAGGTTCGAGCAGTACTTC
CATSRRFEQYF
>TRBV12-3/TRBV12-4|TRBJ1-6|-|-
TGTGCCAGCCTAAGGGGTGGTTATTCACCCCTCCACTTT
CASLRGGYSPLHF
>TRBV4-3|TRBJ2-7|TRBD1|-
TGCGCCAGCAGCCGGTACAGGGTACAGGGGACCTACGAGCAGTACTTC
CASSRYRVQGTYEQYF
>TRBV5-1|TRBJ1-4|TRBD1|once
TGCGCCAGCAGCTTGGCCGAGGGGGCGGGAGGTGAAAAACTGTTTTTT
CASSLAEGAGGEKLFF
>TRBV6-2/TRBV6-3|TRBJ2-7|TRBD1|-
TGTGCCAGCACCCCCCGGGACAGGCATTTCTACGAGCAGTACTTC
CASTPRDRHFYEQYF
>TRBV14|TRBJ1-2|-|-
TGTGCCAGCAGCCAAGCCCCCGTGCTGAGGTATGGCTACACCTTC
CASSQAPVLRYGYTF
>TRBV3-1/TRBV3-2|TRBJ1-2|-|-
TGTGCCAGCAGCCAAGACCAAGATGGATCGGGGAGAGTCTATGGCTACACCTTC
CASSQDQDGSGRVYGYTF
>TRBV21-1|TRBJ1-6|-|-
TGTGCCAGCAGCAAAGCCTCTCCAGGGGAAAGAGGTTCACCCCTCCACTTT
CASSKASPGERGSPLHF
>TRBV12-5|TRBJ1-6|TRBD1|-
TGTGCTAGTGGTTCTTCACCCGGGACAGTTAATTCACCCCTCCACTTT
CASGSSPGTVNSPLHF
>TRBV19|TRBJ1-1|TRBD1|-
TGTGCCAGTAGTCGCCACGGACAGGGTGGCGTGAACACTGAAGCTTTCTTT
CASSRHGQGGVNTEAFF
>TRBV11-3|TRBJ1-1|-|-
TGTGCCAGCAGCCAATACCGGGACACTGAAGCTTTCTTT
CASSQYRDTEAFF
>TRBV4-3|TRBJ1-2|TRBD1|once
TGCGCCAGCAGCCAGAGGTGGACAGGGCCGAACTATGGCTACACCTTC
CASSQRWTGPNYGYTF
>TRBV27|TRBJ2-3|-|once
TGTGCCAGCAGTTTATATGCGGGCCTCTCAGATACGCAGTATTTT
CASSLYAGLSDTQYF
>TRBV21-1|TRBJ1-5|-|-
TGTGCCAGCACCCCTAGCTATAGCAATCAGCCCCAGCATTTT
CASTPSYSNQPQHF
>TRBV9|TRBJ2-2|-|once
TGTGCCAGCAGCGTAGTTCAGGTATCAGGGGAGCTGTTTTTT
CASSVVQVSGELFF
>TRBV3-1/TRBV3-2|TRBJ2-4|TRBD1|once
TGTGCCAGCAGCCAGAGACAGGGGGCCAAAAACATTCAGTACTTC
CASSQRQGAKNIQYF
>TRBV27|TRBJ2-6|-|-
TGTGCCAGCAGTTTATCCTACCCGGGGAGCTCTGGGGCCAACGTCCTGACTTTC
CASSLSYPGSSGANVLTF
>TRBV12-5|TRBJ1-1|-|-
TGTGCTAGTGGTTTGGTACGGCAGGGGAAGGCGAACACTGAAGCTTTCTTT
CASGLVRQGKANTEAFF
>TRBV12-5|TRBJ1-1|TRBD1|-
TGTGCTAGTGGTTTGGGACAGGGGATCACTGAAGCTTTCTTT
CASGLGQGITEAFF
>TRBV3-1/TRBV3-2|TRBJ2-1|TRBD2|once
TGTGCCAGCAGCCACCAAGTGTTGACTAGCGTCAATGAGCAGTTCTTC
CASSHQVLTSVNEQFF
>TRBV7-9|TRBJ2-7|-|-
TGTGCCAGCAGCCCATGGACATACAAGGGGGACGAGCAGTACTTC
CASSPWTYKGDEQYF
>TRBV11-2|TRBJ2-3|TRBD2|-
TGTGCCAGCAGCTTAGGGGCTAGCGGGGGGGCTACAGATACGCAGTATTTT
CASSLGASGGATDTQYF
>TRBV5-4|TRBJ2-1|TRBD1|-
TGTGCCAGCAGCTCACCATACAGGACAGGAAAAAATGAGCAGTTCTTC
CASSSPYRTGKNEQFF
>TRBV7-9|TRBJ1-1|TRBD1|-
TGTGCCAGCAGCGCACGCTTGGGACAGGGATGTGTCGCTTTCTTT
CASSARLGQGCVAFF
>TRBV7-9|TRBJ1-2|-|-
TGTGCCAGCAGCTTATCTCCCTTCCGAGGGTTCGATGGCTACACCTTC
CASSLSPFRGFDGYTF
>TRBV12-5|TRBJ1-2|TRBD1|once
TGTGCTAGTGGGTGGACAGGGGCTGGAAGCTACTATGGCTACACCTTC
CASGWTGAGSYYGYTF
>TRBV19|TRBJ1-2|-|-
TGTGCCAGTAGTAAAAACACAGCTAACTATGGCTACACCTTC
CASSKNTANYGYTF
>TRBV5-1|TRBJ2-4|TRBD2|-
TGCGCCAGCAGCTCCCAGGGAGGGAACATTCAGTACTTC
CASSSQGGNIQYF
>TRBV7-9|TRBJ1-6|-|-
TGTGCCAGCAGCTTAGGGGGGGGGAGTTCACCCCTCCACTTT
CASSLGGGSSPLHF
>TRBV5-1|TRBJ1-2|TRBD1|-
TGCGCCAGCAGCTTGCACGGCGGGGCAGGGGGCGTATATGGCTACACCTTC
CASSLHGGAGGVYGYTF
>TRBV5-5|TRBJ2-3|-|once
TGTGCCAGCAGCTTGGAAGCAGGCCCCACAGATACGCAGTATTTT
CASSLEAGPTDTQYF
>TRBV7-6|TRBJ1-4|-|once
TGTGCCGTGGAGGGGCTTAATGAAAAACTGTTTTTT
CAVEGLNEKLFF
>TRBV12-3/TRBV12-4|TRBJ1-5|-|-
TGTGCCAGCAGTTTAAGCAGGGATCAGCCCCAGCATTTT
CASSLSRDQPQHF
>TRBV19|TRBJ1-3|-|-
TGTGCCAGTCAGGGCAAGTTGAGGGGAAACACCATATATTTT
CASQGKLRGNTIYF
>TRBV28|TRBJ1-2|TRBD1|-
TGTGCCAGCAGCTACAGGGGGCTTTGGGGCTACACCTTC
CASSYRGLWGYTF